Shown below are 21 T cell receptor beta chains from a single sample sequenced in a study of metastatic and nonmetastatic thyroid tumors. TCRdb reassembled clones from the PCR reads with MiXCR. This table holds about 20,000 clones, 10% to 15% found once. Among the patients, none had received any treatment before thyroid surgery. The sample consisted of blood. The receptors were sampled from a male donor with papillary thyroid cancer or a benign thyroid nodule (not recorded which). Some clones in this sample may be carry-over from other donors' samples.

Ten or more counts support this clone. In DNA, the CDR3 is TGTGCCAGTCTATCTGGGACTCTCACAAATCAGCCCCAGCATTTT. This gives the protein CASLSGTLTNQPQHF. The chain uses TRBV28 and TRBJ1-5; possible D gene TRBD1, 5 bases. CDR1 is MDHEN, CDR2 SYDVKM, per germline. CDR3 length: 15 amino acids. V was trimmed by 9 bases and J by 4 bases, leaving 19 bases between them.

This clone was detected ten times or more. Just one base apart from a much larger clone, this may be a read error. Other DNA sequences in the same sample also yield this CDR3. The chain combines TRBV9 with TRBJ2-3; no firm D call. This CDR3 is built from 14 residues. V was clipped by 0 bases and J by 8 bases, with 13 bases between them. CDR1 and CDR2 from the germline V gene are SGDLS and YYNGEE. CDR3 amino acids: CASSVAFSTGTQYF. The CDR3 region has the DNA TGTGCCAGCAGCGTAGCATTCTCGACTGGTACGCAGTATTTT.

This clone was recorded many times. A much larger clone is a single base away; this may be a read error. Other nucleotide sequences in the sample specify the same CDR3. This sequence joins TRBV6-1 and TRBJ2-7; 8 positions agree with TRBD2. Germline loops: CDR1 MNHNS, CDR2 SASEGT. V shed 6 bases, J shed 2 bases, and the junction held 9 bases outside the gene matches. The CDR3 totals 15 residues. This chain's CDR3 is CASRAGLAGPYEQYF. CDR3 coding DNA: TGTGCCAGCAGGGCGGGGCTAGCGGGCCCCTACGAGCAGTACTTC.

The chain joins TRBV6-4 to TRBJ2-2; perhaps TRBD1 as D (5 bases). CDR1 and CDR2 from the germline V gene are MRHNA and SNTAGT. V dropped 6 bases and J dropped 7 bases, with 9 bases sitting between them. The CDR3 length is 12 residues. This CDR3 reads CASRGPVGELFF. CDR3 DNA sequence: TGTGCCAGCAGGGGGCCGGTCGGGGAGCTGTTTTTT.

The table lists this clone with many counts. The junction does not match germline at one end; this may be a read error. The rearrangement uses TRBV7-8 and TRBJ2-2; D perhaps matches TRBD2 (6 bases). CDR1 SGHVS and CDR2 FQNEAQ come from the germline V gene. CDR3 length: 15 amino acids. The CDR3 region has the DNA TGTGCCAGCAGCTTAAGCAAGGGGAACACCGGGGGGCTGTTTTTT. This translates into CASSLSKGNTGGLFF. The whole variable domain, remainder taken from reference TRBV7-8 and TRBJ2-2, is GAGVSQSPRYKVAKRGQDVALRCDPISGHVSLFWYQQALGQGPEFLTYFQNEAQLDKSGLPSDRFFAERPEGSVSTLKIQRTQQEDSAVYLCASSLSKGNTGGLFFGEGSRLTVL.

This clone was recorded many times. The chain has TRBV24-1 and TRBJ2-3; 15 bases agree with TRBD2. Germline CDR1 is KGHDR and CDR2 is SFDVKD. Trimming at V came to 3 bases and at J to 14 bases, leaving 11 bases not matched to a gene. The CDR3 sequence is 16 residues long. The CDR3 reads CATSDAGLAGGPSWYF. The CDR3 nucleotides read TGTGCCACCAGTGATGCTGGACTAGCGGGAGGGCCCTCGTGGTATTTT.

This clone was seen at least ten times. V gene TRBV11-2 combines with J gene TRBJ2-5, with a weak D call TRBD1 (6 bases). The ends were cut back, 4 bases at V and 0 bases at J, with 15 bases in the middle. Germline lookup yields CDR1 SGHAT and CDR2 FQNNGV. CDR3 length: 16 amino acids. The chain's CDR3 is CASSSYPQGYQETQYF. In DNA form, the CDR3 reads TGTGCCAGCAGCTCGTACCCACAGGGATACCAAGAGACCCAGTACTTC.

CDR3 residues: CASSLTREQGVSQPQHF. Here the CDR3 DNA reads TGTGCCAGCAGCTTAACTAGGGAACAGGGGGTTAGTCAGCCCCAGCATTTT. The gene calls are TRBV11-2 and TRBJ1-5, with 8 bases aligning to TRBD1. Germline CDR1 SGHAT, CDR2 FQNNGV. J gave up 6 bases and V 2 bases, and 12 bases lay outside the gene matches. CDR3 length: 17 amino acids.

The chain links TRBV20-1 to TRBJ2-5; D uncertain. Germline CDR1 reads DFQATT; CDR2 reads SNEGSKA (reference sequence). The ends were cut back, 3 bases at V and 0 bases at J, with 17 bases in the middle. The CDR3 runs 16 residues. Here the CDR3 reads CSARMISRWNQETQYF. The CDR3 DNA sequence: TGCAGTGCTAGGATGATATCGAGATGGAACCAAGAGACCCAGTACTTC.

This clone was seen many times. This same CDR3 is encoded by further DNA sequences in the sample. The chain uses TRBV28 and TRBJ2-7; a possible D gene is TRBD1 (6 bases). The CDR3 loop spans 15 amino acids. CDR1 is MDHEN and CDR2 is SYDVKM in the germline V gene. Trimming took off 6 bases at V and 2 bases at J, with 17 bases between the two ends. The CDR3 region is CASRIQQGMPYEQYF. CDR3 bases: TGTGCCAGCAGGATCCAACAGGGAATGCCCTACGAGCAGTACTTC.

This clone is termed medium-sized. In DNA form, the CDR3 reads TGTGCCAGCAGTTACTCAGCTTTGGGGGGCGGCAATCAGCCCCAGCATTTT. It encodes CASSYSALGGGNQPQHF. This chain links TRBV6-5 with TRBJ1-5; possible D gene TRBD1, 6 bases. The CDR3 consists of 17 residues. Germline CDR1 reads MNHEY; CDR2 reads SVGAGI. V lost 0 bases and J lost 2, with 14 bases in between.

The rearrangement joins TRBV28 to TRBJ2-1; D unclear. The CDR3 is 16 amino acids. V lost 3 bases, J lost 1 base, and 13 bases lay in between. The V gene's germline CDR1 is MDHEN and CDR2 SYDVKM. In DNA, the CDR3 is TGTGCCAGCAGTTTTATAGGCGGTTCTTCCTACAATGAGCAGTTCTTC. As protein: CASSFIGGSSYNEQFF.

This clone has ten or more counts. Given a much more abundant clone one base away, this may be a read error. J is TRBJ2-1 and V is TRBV2, with 8 bases aligning to TRBD1. Germline CDR1 and CDR2: SNHLY and FYNNEI. The CDR3 runs 14 residues. The J segment lost 2 bases and the V segment lost 3 bases, leaving 0 bases of the junction unmatched. For the CDR3, the DNA is TGTGCCAGCAGTGACAGGGGGCCCTACAATGAGCAGTTCTTC. It encodes CASSDRGPYNEQFF.

As to this clone: A much larger clone differs by one base, so this may be a read error. The sample has other DNA sequences that encode this CDR3 too. The chain combines TRBV7-8 with TRBJ1-5; D is possibly TRBD1 (6 bases). V was cut by 0 bases and J by 0 bases, with 12 bases left in between. The CDR3 contains 17 residues. Germline-derived CDR1 and CDR2 are SGHVS and FQNEAQ. The CDR3 reads CASSLALDRISNQPQHF. The CDR3 region has the DNA TGTGCCAGCAGCTTAGCGTTGGACAGAATTAGCAATCAGCCCCAGCATTTT.

This clone showed up just a few times. The chain carries TRBV29-1 and TRBJ1-2, with D perhaps matching TRBD1 (6 bases). Per the germline V gene, CDR1 is SQVTM and CDR2 is ANQGSEA. V lost 0 bases, J lost 8 bases, and 13 bases lay in between. The CDR3 spans 13 residues. CDR3 sequence: CSVEDRGHLGYTF. DNA of the CDR3: TGCAGCGTTGAAGATCGGGGACATTTGGGCTACACCTTC.

In the case of this clone: Germline and junction disagree at one end, which may indicate a read error. The V gene is TRBV11-2, the J gene TRBJ2-2; D may correspond to TRBD1 or TRBD2 (5 bases each). This CDR3 is built from 16 residues. The germline gives CDR1 SGHAT, CDR2 FQNNGV. CDR3 nucleotides: TGTGCCAGCAGCTATACCTCAGGGAGAAACACCGGGGATCTGTTTTTT. Translation: CASSYTSGRNTGDLFF.

This clone was seen ten or more times. The rearrangement uses TRBV3-1 and TRBJ2-2, with unresolved D. Trimming removed 1 base at V and 6 bases at J, with 0 bases between. This CDR3 contains 11 residues. Germline assignment: CDR1 LGHDT and CDR2 YNNKEL (reference sequence). DNA of the CDR3: TGTGCCAGCAGCCAAGCCGGGGAGCTGTTTTTT. This codes for CASSQAGELFF.

The chain combines TRBV6-2 or TRBV6-3 with TRBJ2-2; 8 bases fit TRBD1. Germline V gene sequence: CDR1 MNHEY, CDR2 SVGEGT. Trimming cost V 8 bases and J 2 bases; bases outside gene matches: 4. The CDR3 consists of 14 residues. The CDR3 DNA sequence: TGTGCCAGCGCCGGGACAGGTAACACCGGGGAGCTGTTTTTT. It is translated as CASAGTGNTGELFF.

This clone came up many times. The rearrangement joins TRBV12-3 or TRBV12-4 to TRBJ2-5; D not resolved. CDR3 length: 13 amino acids. V was pared by 2 bases and J by 1 base, with 5 bases between. This CDR3 reads CASSLSPQETQYF. The CDR3 coding sequence is TGTGCCAGCAGTTTATCACCCCAAGAGACCCAGTACTTC.

This clone ranks as medium-sized (0.01 to 0.1%). This chain joins TRBV15 and TRBJ2-6, with D perhaps TRBD1 (6 bases). The V gene's germline CDR1 is LNHNV and CDR2 YYDKDF (reference sequence). The length of the CDR3 is 13 residues. The V gene lost 9 bases and the J gene lost 1 base, with 7 bases spanning the gap. This chain's CDR3 is CATDRSGANVLTF. The CDR3 DNA sequence: TGTGCCACGGACAGATCTGGGGCCAACGTCCTGACTTTC.

This clone came up many times. The DNA for the CDR3 is TGTGCCAGCAGCTTAGAGCCCTATGGCTACACCTTC. Translation: CASSLEPYGYTF. The chain recombines TRBV7-9 with TRBJ1-2; D gene uncertain. Germline CDR1 reads SEHNR; CDR2 reads FQNEAQ (reference sequence). This CDR3 region has 12 residues. V was clipped by 1 base and J by 4 bases, with 4 bases between them.